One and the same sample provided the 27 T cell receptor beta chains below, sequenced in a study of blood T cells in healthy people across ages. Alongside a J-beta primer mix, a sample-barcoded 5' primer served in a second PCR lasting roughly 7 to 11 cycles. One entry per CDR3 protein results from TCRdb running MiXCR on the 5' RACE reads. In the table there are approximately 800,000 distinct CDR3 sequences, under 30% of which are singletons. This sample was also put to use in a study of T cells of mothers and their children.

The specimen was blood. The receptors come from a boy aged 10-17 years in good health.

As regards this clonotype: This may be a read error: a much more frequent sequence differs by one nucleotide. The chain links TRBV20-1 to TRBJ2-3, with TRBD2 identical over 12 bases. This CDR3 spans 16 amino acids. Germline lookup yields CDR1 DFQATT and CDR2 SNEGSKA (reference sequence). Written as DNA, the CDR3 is TGCAGTGCCAGGATTACTAGCGGGGGGAACTTAGATCCGCAGTATTTT. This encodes CSARITSGGNLDPQYF.

Here the CDR3 reads CSASKFGQNEETQYF. The CDR3 region has the DNA TGCAGTGCTAGTAAATTTGGGCAGAACGAAGAGACCCAGTACTTC. The chain couples TRBV20-1 to TRBJ2-5; D gene unclear. V lost 3 bases and J 3 bases, leaving 17 bases between the germline ends. The CDR3 is 15 amino acids. Looked up from germline, CDR1 is DFQATT and CDR2 is SNEGSKA (reference sequence).

The CDR3 DNA reads as TGCGCCAGCAGCCAAGCCCGGGACACTCTAGCCAAAAACATTCAGTACTTC. Its protein is CASSQARDTLAKNIQYF. The chain couples TRBV4-1 to TRBJ2-4; TRBD1 is a possible D gene (6 bases). The V gene lost 1 base and the J gene lost 0 bases, with 13 bases spanning the gap. The CDR3 runs to 17 residues. CDR1 and CDR2 (germline): MGHRA, YSYEKL.

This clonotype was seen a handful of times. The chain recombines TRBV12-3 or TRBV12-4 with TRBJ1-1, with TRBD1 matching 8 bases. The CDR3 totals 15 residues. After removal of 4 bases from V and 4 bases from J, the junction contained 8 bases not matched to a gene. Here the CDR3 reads CASSSIGQGPTEAFF. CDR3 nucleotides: TGTGCCAGCAGTTCCATCGGACAGGGTCCCACTGAAGCTTTCTTT.

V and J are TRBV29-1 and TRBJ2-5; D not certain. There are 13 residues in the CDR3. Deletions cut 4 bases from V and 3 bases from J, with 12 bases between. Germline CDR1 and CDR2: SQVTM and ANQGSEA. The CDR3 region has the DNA TGCAGCGTTGTAAGGCAGAACGAAGAGACCCAGTACTTC. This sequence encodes CSVVRQNEETQYF.

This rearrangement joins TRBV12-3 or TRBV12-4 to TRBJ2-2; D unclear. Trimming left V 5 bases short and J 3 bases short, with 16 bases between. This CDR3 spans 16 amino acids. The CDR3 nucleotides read TGTGCCAGCAGTCACCGAACAGCCCCGGACACCGGGGAGCTGTTTTTT. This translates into CASSHRTAPDTGELFF.

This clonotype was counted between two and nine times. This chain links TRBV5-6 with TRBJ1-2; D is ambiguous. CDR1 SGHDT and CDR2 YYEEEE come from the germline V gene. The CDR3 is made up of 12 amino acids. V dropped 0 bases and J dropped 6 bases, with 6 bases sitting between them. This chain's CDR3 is CASSLVRHGYTF. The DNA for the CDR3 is TGTGCCAGCAGCTTGGTGAGGCATGGCTACACCTTC.

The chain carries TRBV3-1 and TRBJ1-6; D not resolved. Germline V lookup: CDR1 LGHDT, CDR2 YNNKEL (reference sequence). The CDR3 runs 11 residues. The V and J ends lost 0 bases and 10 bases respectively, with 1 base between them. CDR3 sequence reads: CASSQESPLHF. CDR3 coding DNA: TGTGCCAGCAGCCAAGAATCACCCCTCCACTTT.

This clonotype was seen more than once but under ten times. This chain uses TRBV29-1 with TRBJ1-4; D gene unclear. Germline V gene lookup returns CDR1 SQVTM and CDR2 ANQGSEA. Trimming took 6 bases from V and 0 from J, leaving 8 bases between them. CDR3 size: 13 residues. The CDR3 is CSVRGTTNEKLFF. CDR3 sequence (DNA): TGCAGCGTAAGAGGGACAACTAATGAAAAACTGTTTTTT.

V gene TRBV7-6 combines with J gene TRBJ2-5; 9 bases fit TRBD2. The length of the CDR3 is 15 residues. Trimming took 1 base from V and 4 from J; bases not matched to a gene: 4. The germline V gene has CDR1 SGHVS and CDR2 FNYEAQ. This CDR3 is CASSLVAGEGETQYF. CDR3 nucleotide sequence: TGTGCCAGCAGCTTAGTAGCGGGGGAGGGAGAGACCCAGTACTTC. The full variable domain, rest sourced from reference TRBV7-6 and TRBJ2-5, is GAGVSQSPRYKVTKRGQDVALRCDPISGHVSLYWYRQALGQGPEFLTYFNYEAQQDKSGLPNDRFSAERPEGSISTLTIQRTEQRDSAMYRCASSLVAGEGETQYFGPGTRLLVL.

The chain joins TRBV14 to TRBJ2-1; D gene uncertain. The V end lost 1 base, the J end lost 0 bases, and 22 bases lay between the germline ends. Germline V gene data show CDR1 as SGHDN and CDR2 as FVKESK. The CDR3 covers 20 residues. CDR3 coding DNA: TGTGCCAGCAGCCAAGTTTATATTCGGCCAGGCAGGAGCTCCTACAATGAGCAGTTCTTC. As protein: CASSQVYIRPGRSSYNEQFF.

The DNA of the CDR3 is TGTGCCAGCAGTTTTGGTTCCCATAACTATGGCTACACCTTC. Its translation: CASSFGSHNYGYTF. This chain connects TRBV27 to TRBJ1-2, with D unresolved. The CDR3 totals 14 residues. Trimming stripped 3 bases from V and 1 base from J, with 9 bases between. CDR1 is MNHEY, CDR2 SMNVEV, per germline (reference sequence).

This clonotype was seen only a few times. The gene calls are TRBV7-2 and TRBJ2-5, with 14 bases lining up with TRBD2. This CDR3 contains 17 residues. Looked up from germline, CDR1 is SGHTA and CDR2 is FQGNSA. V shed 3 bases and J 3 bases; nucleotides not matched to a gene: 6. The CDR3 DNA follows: TGTGCCAGCAGCTTGGGACTAGCGGGGGCCTCGGAAGAGACCCAGTACTTC. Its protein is CASSLGLAGASEETQYF.

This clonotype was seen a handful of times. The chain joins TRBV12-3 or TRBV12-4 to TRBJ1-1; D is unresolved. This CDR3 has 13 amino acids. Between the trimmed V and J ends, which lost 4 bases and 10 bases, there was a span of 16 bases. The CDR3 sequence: CASSWGGRTGAFF. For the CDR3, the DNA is TGTGCCAGCAGTTGGGGAGGCAGGACCGGAGCTTTCTTT.

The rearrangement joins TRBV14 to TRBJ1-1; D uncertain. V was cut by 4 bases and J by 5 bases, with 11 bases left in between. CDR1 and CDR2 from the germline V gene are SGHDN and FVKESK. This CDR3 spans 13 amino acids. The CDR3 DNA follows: TGTGCCAGCAGCCCAAGCCAGTTGACTGAAGCTTTCTTT. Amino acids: CASSPSQLTEAFF. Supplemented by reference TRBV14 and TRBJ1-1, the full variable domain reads EAGVTQFPSHSVIEKGQTVTLRCDPISGHDNLYWYRRVMGKEIKFLLHFVKESKQDESGMPNNRFLAERTGGTYSTLKVQPAELEDSGVYFCASSPSQLTEAFFGQGTRLTVV.

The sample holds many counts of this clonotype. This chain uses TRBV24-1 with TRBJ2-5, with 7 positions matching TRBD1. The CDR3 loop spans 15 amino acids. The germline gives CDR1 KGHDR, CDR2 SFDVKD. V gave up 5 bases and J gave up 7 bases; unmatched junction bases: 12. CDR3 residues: CATSGIRDSRGTQYF. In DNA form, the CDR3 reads TGTGCCACCAGTGGCATCCGGGACAGCCGAGGGACCCAGTACTTC.

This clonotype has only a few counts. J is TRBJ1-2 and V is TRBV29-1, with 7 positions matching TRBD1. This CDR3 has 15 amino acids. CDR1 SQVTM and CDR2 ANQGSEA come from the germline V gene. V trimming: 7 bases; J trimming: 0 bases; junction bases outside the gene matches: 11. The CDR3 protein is CSGVRDRIANYGYTF. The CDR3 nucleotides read TGCAGCGGGGTGCGGGACAGAATAGCTAACTATGGCTACACCTTC. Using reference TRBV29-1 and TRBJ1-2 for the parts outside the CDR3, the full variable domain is SAVISQKPSRDICQRGTSLTIQCQVDSQVTMMFWYRQQPGQSLTLIATANQGSEATYESGFVIDKFPISRPNLTFSTLTVSNMSPEDSSIYLCSGVRDRIANYGYTFGSGTRLTVV.

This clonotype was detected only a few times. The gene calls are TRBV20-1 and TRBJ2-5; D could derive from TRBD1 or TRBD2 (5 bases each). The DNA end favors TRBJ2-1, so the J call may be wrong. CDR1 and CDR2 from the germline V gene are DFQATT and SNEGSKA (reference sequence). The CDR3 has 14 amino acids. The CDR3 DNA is TGCAGTGCTAGAGCCGGGACGGGGTACAATGAGCAGTTCTTC. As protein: CSARAGTGYNEQFF.

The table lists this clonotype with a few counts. As DNA, the CDR3 is TGTGCCAGCAGCTCCCGGTACGAGGCCCAGTACTTC. Translation gives CASSSRYEAQYF. The chain has TRBV7-3 and TRBJ2-5; D is unclear. This CDR3 is built from 12 residues. Trimming shortened V by 4 bases and J by 9 bases, and 12 bases separated the two germline ends. Looked up from germline, CDR1 is SGHTA and CDR2 is FQGTGA. Together with reference TRBV7-3 and TRBJ2-5, the CDR3 gives the full variable domain: GAGVSQTPSNKVTEKGKYVELRCDPISGHTALYWYRQSLGQGPEFLIYFQGTGAADDSGLPNDRFFAVRPEGSVSTLKIQRTERGDSAVYLCASSSRYEAQYFGPGTRLLVL.

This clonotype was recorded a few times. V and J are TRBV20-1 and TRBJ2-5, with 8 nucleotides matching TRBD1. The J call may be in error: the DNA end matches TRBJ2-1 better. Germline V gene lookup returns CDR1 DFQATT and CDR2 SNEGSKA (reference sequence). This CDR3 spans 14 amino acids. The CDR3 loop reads CSALRTGLANEQFF. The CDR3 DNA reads TGCAGTGCTCTGAGGACAGGGTTGGCCAATGAGCAGTTCTTC.

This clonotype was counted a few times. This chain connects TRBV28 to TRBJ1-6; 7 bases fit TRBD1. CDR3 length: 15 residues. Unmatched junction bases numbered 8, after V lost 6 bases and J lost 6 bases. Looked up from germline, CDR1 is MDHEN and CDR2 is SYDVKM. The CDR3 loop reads CASRPGGTVNSPLHF. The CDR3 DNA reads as TGTGCCAGCAGACCTGGGGGGACAGTTAATTCACCCCTCCACTTT. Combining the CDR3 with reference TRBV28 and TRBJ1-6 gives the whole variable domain DVKVTQSSRYLVKRTGEKVFLECVQDMDHENMFWYRQDPGLGLRLIYFSYDVKMKEKGDIPEGYSVSREKKERFSLILESASTNQTSMYLCASRPGGTVNSPLHFGNGTRLTVT.

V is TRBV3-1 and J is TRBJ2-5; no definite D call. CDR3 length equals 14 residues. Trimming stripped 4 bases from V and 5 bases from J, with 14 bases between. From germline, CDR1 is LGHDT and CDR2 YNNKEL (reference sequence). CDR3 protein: CASSPPGRRETQYF. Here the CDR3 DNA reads TGTGCCAGCAGCCCTCCCGGCAGGCGGGAGACCCAGTACTTC.

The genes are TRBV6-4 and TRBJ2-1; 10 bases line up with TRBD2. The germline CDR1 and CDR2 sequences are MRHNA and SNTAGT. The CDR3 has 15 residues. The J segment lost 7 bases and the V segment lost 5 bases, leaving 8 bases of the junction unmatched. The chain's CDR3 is CASSTSSGGRNEQFF. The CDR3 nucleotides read TGTGCCAGCAGTACCTCTAGCGGGGGTAGGAATGAGCAGTTCTTC.

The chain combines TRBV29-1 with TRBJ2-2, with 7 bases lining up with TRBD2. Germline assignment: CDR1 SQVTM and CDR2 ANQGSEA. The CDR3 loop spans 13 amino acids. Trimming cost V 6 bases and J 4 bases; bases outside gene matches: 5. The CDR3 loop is CSVLSGGTGELFF. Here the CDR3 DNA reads TGCAGCGTCCTTTCGGGGGGCACCGGGGAGCTGTTTTTT.

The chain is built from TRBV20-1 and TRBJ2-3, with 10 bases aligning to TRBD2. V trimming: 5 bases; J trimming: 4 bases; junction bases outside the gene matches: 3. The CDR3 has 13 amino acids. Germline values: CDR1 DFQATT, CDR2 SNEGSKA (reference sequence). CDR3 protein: CSAGLAGADTQYF. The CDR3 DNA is TGCAGTGCTGGCCTAGCGGGGGCAGATACGCAGTATTTT.

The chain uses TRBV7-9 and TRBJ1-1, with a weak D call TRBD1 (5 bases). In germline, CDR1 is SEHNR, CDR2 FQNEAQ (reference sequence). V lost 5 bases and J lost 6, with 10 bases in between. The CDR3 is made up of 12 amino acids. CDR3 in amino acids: CASSQPGPEAFF. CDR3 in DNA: TGTGCCAGCAGCCAGCCAGGGCCTGAAGCTTTCTTT.

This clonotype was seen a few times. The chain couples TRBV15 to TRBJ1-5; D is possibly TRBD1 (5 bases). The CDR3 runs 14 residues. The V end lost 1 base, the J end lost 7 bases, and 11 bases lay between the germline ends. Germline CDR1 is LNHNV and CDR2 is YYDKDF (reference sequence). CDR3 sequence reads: CATSRVRDGQPQHF. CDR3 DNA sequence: TGTGCCACCAGCAGAGTGCGGGACGGACAGCCCCAGCATTTT.